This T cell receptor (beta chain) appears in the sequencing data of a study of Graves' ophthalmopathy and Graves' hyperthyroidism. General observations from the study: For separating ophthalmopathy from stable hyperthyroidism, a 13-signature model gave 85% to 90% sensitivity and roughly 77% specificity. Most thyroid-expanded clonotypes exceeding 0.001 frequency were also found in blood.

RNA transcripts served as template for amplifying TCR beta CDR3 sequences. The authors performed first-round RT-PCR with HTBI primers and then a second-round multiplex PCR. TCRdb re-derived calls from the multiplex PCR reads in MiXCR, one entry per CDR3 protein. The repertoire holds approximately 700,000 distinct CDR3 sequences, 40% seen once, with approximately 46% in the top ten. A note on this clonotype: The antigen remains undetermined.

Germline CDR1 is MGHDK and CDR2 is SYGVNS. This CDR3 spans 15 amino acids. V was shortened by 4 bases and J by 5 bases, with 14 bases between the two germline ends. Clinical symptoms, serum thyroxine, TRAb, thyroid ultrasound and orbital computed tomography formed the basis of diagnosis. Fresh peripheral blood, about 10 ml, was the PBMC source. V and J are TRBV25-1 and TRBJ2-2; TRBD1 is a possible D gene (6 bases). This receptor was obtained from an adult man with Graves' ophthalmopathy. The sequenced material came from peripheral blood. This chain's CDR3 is CASSARITGTGELFF. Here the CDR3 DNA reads TGTGCCAGCAGTGCTAGAATTACAGGGACCGGGGAGCTGTTTTTT.